This is a list of T cell receptor beta chains from one sample in a study of T cell responses to AZD1222 COVID-19 vaccine. Assay used: immunoSEQ multiplex PCR; TCRdb lists only in-frame clones, some missing. The sample carries 130,000 to 150,000 clones, about 90% recorded once. The input for sequencing was peripheral blood, taken on day 0 of AZD1222 vaccination. These receptors were collected from an adult in good health. CDR3s include the opening cysteine and the closing phenylalanine or tryptophan. The D gene is left open where the match is weak. Size values are once, few and many counts, or a class for expanded clones, and some rows have none.

v_call: TRBV9; clone_size: -; d_call: TRBD1; j_call: TRBJ1-1; cdr3_aa: CASSRGPNTEAFF; cdr3_nt: TGTGCCAGCAGCAGGGGGCCGAACACTGAAGCTTTCTTT
v_call: TRBV11-2; clone_size: -; d_call: TRBD2; j_call: TRBJ2-1; cdr3_aa: CASSSWTSGRWDEQFF; cdr3_nt: TGTGCCAGCAGCTCCTGGACTAGCGGGAGATGGGATGAGCAGTTCTTC
v_call: TRBV14; clone_size: -; d_call: -; j_call: TRBJ1-3; cdr3_aa: CASSPGTYGTGNTIYF; cdr3_nt: TGTGCCAGCAGCCCGGGCACCTATGGGACGGGAAACACCATATATTTT
v_call: TRBV27; clone_size: -; d_call: TRBD2; j_call: TRBJ2-1; cdr3_aa: CASSELAGGISEQFF; cdr3_nt: TGTGCCAGCAGTGAACTAGCGGGAGGGATCAGTGAGCAGTTCTTC
v_call: TRBV7-9; clone_size: -; d_call: -; j_call: TRBJ2-7; cdr3_aa: CASSLAAYEQYF; cdr3_nt: TGTGCCAGCAGCTTAGCCGCCTACGAGCAGTACTTC
v_call: TRBV6-5; clone_size: -; d_call: -; j_call: TRBJ1-2; cdr3_aa: CASSLDGSHNYGYTF; cdr3_nt: TGTGCCAGCAGCCTGGATGGATCCCATAACTATGGCTACACCTTC
v_call: TRBV5-3; clone_size: -; d_call: -; j_call: TRBJ2-7; cdr3_aa: CARGAGGYEQYF; cdr3_nt: TGTGCCAGAGGGGCAGGCGGATACGAGCAGTACTTC
v_call: TRBV9; clone_size: -; d_call: -; j_call: TRBJ1-1; cdr3_aa: CASSPQQGRKGTEAFF; cdr3_nt: TGTGCCAGCAGCCCCCAGCAGGGACGTAAGGGCACTGAAGCTTTCTTT
v_call: TRBV7-3; clone_size: -; d_call: TRBD2; j_call: TRBJ2-5; cdr3_aa: CASSLAGVLTETQYF; cdr3_nt: TGTGCCAGCAGCCTAGCGGGAGTATTGACAGAGACCCAGTACTTC
v_call: TRBV7-2; clone_size: -; d_call: -; j_call: TRBJ2-1; cdr3_aa: CASSLTTSSYNEQFF; cdr3_nt: TGTGCCAGCAGCCTGACCACCAGCTCCTACAATGAGCAGTTCTTC
v_call: TRBV5-1; clone_size: few; d_call: -; j_call: TRBJ2-2; cdr3_aa: CASSLLDGSYTGELFF; cdr3_nt: TGCGCCAGCAGCTTGTTAGACGGGAGTTACACCGGGGAGCTGTTTTTT
v_call: TRBV6-5; clone_size: -; d_call: -; j_call: TRBJ1-2; cdr3_aa: CASSRAGVRGGYTF; cdr3_nt: TGTGCCAGCAGTCGGGCGGGCGTTAGAGGTGGCTACACCTTC
v_call: TRBV28; clone_size: -; d_call: -; j_call: TRBJ1-2; cdr3_aa: CASGAGAGYGYTF; cdr3_nt: TGTGCCAGCGGGGCAGGGGCGGGCTATGGCTACACCTTC
v_call: TRBV3-1/TRBV3-2; clone_size: -; d_call: TRBD2; j_call: TRBJ2-3; cdr3_aa: CASSQREGTTDTQYF; cdr3_nt: TGTGCCAGCAGCCAGCGGGAGGGGACCACAGATACGCAGTATTTT
v_call: TRBV3-1/TRBV3-2; clone_size: -; d_call: -; j_call: TRBJ1-1; cdr3_aa: CASSQDGSGDTEAFF; cdr3_nt: TGTGCCAGCAGCCAAGACGGCTCAGGGGACACTGAAGCTTTCTTT
v_call: TRBV7-2; clone_size: -; d_call: -; j_call: TRBJ2-2; cdr3_aa: CASSRNGGPGELFF; cdr3_nt: TGTGCCAGCAGCCGTAACGGGGGGCCCGGGGAGCTGTTTTTT